The clone carrying this TCR beta chain turned up a few times. TCRdb called the RT-PCR reads again in MiXCR, with one record for every CDR3 protein. The sample records more than 550,000 distinct CDR3 sequences, approximately 15% being singletons. The V gene's germline CDR1 is DFQATT and CDR2 SNEGSKA (reference sequence). V was pared by 0 bases and J by 9 bases, with 18 bases between. This CDR3 is built from 15 residues. The receptor comes from a female donor in good health, serving as a healthy control. The genes are TRBV20-1 and TRBJ1-5, with a possible D match to TRBD1 (5 bases). The material sequenced was memory CD4+ T cells from blood. In DNA, the CDR3 is TGCAGTGCTAGAGATCAAGTTTCAGGGAATAGGCCCCAGCATTTT. This encodes CSARDQVSGNRPQHF.